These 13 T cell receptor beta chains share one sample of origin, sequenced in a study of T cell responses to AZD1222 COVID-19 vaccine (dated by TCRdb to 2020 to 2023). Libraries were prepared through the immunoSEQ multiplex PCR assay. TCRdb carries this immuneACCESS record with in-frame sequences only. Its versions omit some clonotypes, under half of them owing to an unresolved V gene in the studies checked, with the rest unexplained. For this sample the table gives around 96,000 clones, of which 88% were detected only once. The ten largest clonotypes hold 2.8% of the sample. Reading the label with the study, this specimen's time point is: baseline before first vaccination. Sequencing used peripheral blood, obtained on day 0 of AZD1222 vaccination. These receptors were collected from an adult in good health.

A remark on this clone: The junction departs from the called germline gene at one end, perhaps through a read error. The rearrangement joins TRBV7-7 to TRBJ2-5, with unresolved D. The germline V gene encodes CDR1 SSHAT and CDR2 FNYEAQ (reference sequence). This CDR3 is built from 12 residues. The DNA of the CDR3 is TGTGCTAGCAGCCCCGCCGGGGAGACCCAGTACTTC. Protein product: CASSPAGETQYF.

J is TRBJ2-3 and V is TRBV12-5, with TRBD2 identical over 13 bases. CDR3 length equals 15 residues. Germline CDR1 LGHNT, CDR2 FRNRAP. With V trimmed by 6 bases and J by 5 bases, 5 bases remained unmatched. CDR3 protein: CASGAGLAGVDTQYF. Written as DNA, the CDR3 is TGTGCTAGTGGAGCTGGACTAGCGGGGGTAGATACGCAGTATTTT.

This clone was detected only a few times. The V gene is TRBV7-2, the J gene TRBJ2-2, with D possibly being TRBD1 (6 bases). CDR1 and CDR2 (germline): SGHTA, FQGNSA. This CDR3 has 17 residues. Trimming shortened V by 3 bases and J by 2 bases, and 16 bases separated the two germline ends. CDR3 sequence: CASSFQVWGTNTGELFF. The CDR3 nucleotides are TGTGCCAGCAGCTTCCAAGTTTGGGGGACAAACACCGGGGAGCTGTTTTTT.

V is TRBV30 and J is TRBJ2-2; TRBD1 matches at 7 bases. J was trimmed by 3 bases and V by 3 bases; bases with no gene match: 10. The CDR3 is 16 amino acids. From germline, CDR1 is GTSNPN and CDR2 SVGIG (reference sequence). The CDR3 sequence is CAWSGGPTGYTGELFF. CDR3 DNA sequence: TGTGCCTGGAGCGGTGGACCGACAGGGTACACCGGGGAGCTGTTTTTT.

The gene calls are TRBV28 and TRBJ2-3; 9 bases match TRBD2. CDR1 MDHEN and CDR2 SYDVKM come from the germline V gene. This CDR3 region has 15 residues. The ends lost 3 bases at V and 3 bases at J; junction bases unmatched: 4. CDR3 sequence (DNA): TGTGCCAGCAGTTTTAGCGGGGGAGCAACAGATACGCAGTATTTT. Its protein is CASSFSGGATDTQYF.

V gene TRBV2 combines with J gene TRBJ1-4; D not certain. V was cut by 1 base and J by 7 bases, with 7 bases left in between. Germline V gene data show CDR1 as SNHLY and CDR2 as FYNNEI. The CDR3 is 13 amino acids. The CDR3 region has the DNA TGTGCCAGCAGTGAAGACGGTGGTGAAAAACTGTTTTTT. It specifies CASSEDGGEKLFF.

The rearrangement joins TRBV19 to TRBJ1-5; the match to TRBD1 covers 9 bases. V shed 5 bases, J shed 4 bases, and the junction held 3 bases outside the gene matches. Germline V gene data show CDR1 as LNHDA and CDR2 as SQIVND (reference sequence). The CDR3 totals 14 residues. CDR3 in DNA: TGTGCCAGTAGTTGGACAGGGGCTAATCAGCCCCAGCATTTT. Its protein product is CASSWTGANQPQHF.

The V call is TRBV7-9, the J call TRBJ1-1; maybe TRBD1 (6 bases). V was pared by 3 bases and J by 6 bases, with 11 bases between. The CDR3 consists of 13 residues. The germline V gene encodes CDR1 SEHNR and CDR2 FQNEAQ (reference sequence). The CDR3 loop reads CASSLLRTAEAFF. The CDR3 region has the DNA TGTGCCAGCAGCTTGTTAAGGACAGCTGAAGCTTTCTTT.

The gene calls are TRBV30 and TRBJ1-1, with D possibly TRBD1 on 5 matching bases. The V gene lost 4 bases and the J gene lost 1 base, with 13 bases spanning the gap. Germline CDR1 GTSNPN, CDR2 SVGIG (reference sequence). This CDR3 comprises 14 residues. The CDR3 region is CAWIPYRRNTEAFF. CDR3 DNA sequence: TGTGCCTGGATACCGTACAGGAGGAACACTGAAGCTTTCTTT. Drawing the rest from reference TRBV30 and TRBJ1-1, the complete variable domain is SQTIHQWPATLVQPVGSPLSLECTVEGTSNPNLYWYRQAAGRGLQLLFYSVGIGQISSEVPQNLSASRPQDRQFILSSKKLLLSDSGFYLCAWIPYRRNTEAFFGQGTRLTVV.

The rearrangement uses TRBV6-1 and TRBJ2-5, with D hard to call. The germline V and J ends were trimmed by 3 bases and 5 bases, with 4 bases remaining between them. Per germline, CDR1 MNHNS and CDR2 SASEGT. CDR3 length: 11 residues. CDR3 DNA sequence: TGTGCCAGCAGTGAGGGGGAGACCCAGTACTTC. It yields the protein CASSEGETQYF.

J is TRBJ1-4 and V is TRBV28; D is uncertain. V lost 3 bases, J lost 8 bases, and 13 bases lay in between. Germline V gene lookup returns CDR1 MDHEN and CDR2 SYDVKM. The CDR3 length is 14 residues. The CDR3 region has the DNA TGTGCCAGCAGTTTGGTGGGAATTCGGGAAAAACTGTTTTTT. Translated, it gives CASSLVGIREKLFF. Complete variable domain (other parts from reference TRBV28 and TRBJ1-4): DVKVTQSSRYLVKRTGEKVFLECVQDMDHENMFWYRQDPGLGLRLIYFSYDVKMKEKGDIPEGYSVSREKKERFSLILESASTNQTSMYLCASSLVGIREKLFFGSGTQLSVL.

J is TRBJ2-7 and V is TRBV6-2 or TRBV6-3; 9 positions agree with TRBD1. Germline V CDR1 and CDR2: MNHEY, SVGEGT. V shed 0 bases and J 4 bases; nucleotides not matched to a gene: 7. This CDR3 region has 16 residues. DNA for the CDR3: TGTGCCAGCAGTTACTCGGGACAGGGAAGCCTATACGAGCAGTACTTC. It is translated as CASSYSGQGSLYEQYF.

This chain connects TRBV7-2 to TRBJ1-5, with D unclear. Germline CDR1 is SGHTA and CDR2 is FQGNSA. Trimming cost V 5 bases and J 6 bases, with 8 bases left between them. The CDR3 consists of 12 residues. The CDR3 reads CASSPPLQPQHF. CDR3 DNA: TGTGCCAGCAGCCCGCCCCTTCAGCCCCAGCATTTT.